This TCR beta chain originates from a study of T cell responses to AZD1222 COVID-19 vaccine. Study-wide results and limits: Researchers report vaccine-associated CD4 TCRs spanning spike, with dominance at 160-218 and 743-854. Just a handful of AZD1222 recipients were seropositive at baseline. Increases in Spike-specific TCR breadth and depth were seen after two AZD1222 doses.

With regard to this clone: Its antigen is currently unknown.

The repertoire was sequenced with immunoSEQ multiplex PCR; TCRdb's copy has only in-frame clones and lacks some. Of 160,000 or so clones detected, roughly 94% appear once; the ten largest clones hold roughly 4.4%. This sample comprised peripheral blood, obtained on day 0 of MenACWY control vaccination. This clonotype was sampled from an adult in good health.

The CDR3 nucleotides are TGTGCCAGCAGTTTAGGGGATTTGTTAGAGACCCAGTACTTC. Translation gives CASSLGDLLETQYF. This chain connects TRBV27 to TRBJ2-5; no firm D call. Germline-derived CDR1 and CDR2 are MNHEY and SMNVEV (reference sequence). The ends were cut back, 2 bases at V and 4 bases at J, with 11 bases in the middle. The CDR3 is 14 amino acids.